Sequencing of this TCR beta chain was carried out in a study of naive and memory T cell subsets. This clonotype occurred a few times. Antigen unknown. Findings and caveats of the study: Especially in CD8 cells, naive repertoires contained a few larger clonotypes, possibly CD45RA-re-expressing memory cells. In naive cells, over 95% of TCR sequences were seen only once.

From the second PCR step, alpha and beta chains were amplified apart. CD8 T cells were positively selected from what remained after CD4 positive selection. Four subsets defined by CD45RA and CD27 were sorted after CD3, CD4, CD8 and live/dead staining. The germline CDR1 and CDR2 sequences are SNHLY and FYNNEI. Trimming took 5 bases from V and 4 from J, leaving 12 bases between them. The CDR3 has 15 amino acids. Two oligonucleotides, mixed equimolar, formed the beta constant-region primer covering TRBC1 and TRBC2. Nested alpha and beta constant-region primers with the SP2 primer drove four PCR rounds on ligated cDNA. TCRdb independently ran MiXCR on the UMI-ligation and nested PCR reads; one entry per CDR3 protein. The data show 98,000 or so distinct CDR3 sequences, with roughly 10% seen just once and more than 0.11% held by the top ten.

Material for sequencing was naive CD4+ T cells from blood. The sequence derives from a human donor in good health. The V and J genes are TRBV2 and TRBJ2-6; the D gene is possibly TRBD1 (5 bases). CDR3 sequence reads: CASSPEGAGANVLTF. CDR3 DNA sequence: TGTGCCAGCAGTCCAGAAGGGGCAGGGGCCAACGTCCTGACTTTC.